Below are 28 T cell receptor beta chains sequenced from a single sample in a study of T cells in Graves' hyperthyroidism and ophthalmopathy. RNA transcripts served as the template for amplifying TCR beta CDR3 regions. In the first-round RT-PCR of the TCR CDR3, the HTBI primer set was used. TCRdb re-called the multiplex PCR reads through MiXCR, storing one row per CDR3 protein. The repertoire holds hundreds of thousands of distinct CDR3 sequences, with over 11% as singletons. Sequencing used blood. The source of these receptors is a woman aged 25-40 years with Graves' hyperthyroidism that later progressed to Graves' ophthalmopathy.

The gene calls are TRBV18 and TRBJ2-5; the D gene is possibly TRBD1 (6 bases). Germline CDR1 is KGHSH and CDR2 is LQKENI. Deletions cut 3 bases from V and 2 bases from J, with 16 bases between. There are 16 residues in the CDR3. The CDR3 nucleotides read TGTGCCAGCTCACCCACAGGGAAGCGCTCGCAAGAGACCCAGTACTTC. Its protein product is CASSPTGKRSQETQYF.

Many counts were recorded for this clonotype. The chain is built from TRBV19 and TRBJ1-1; no clear D gene. The CDR3 sequence is 13 residues long. The V gene lost 0 bases and the J gene lost 6 bases, with 8 bases spanning the gap. Per germline, CDR1 LNHDA and CDR2 SQIVND (reference sequence). As DNA, the CDR3 is TGTGCCAGTAGTATAGATCTTGAGGCTGAAGCTTTCTTT. Encoded protein: CASSIDLEAEAFF.

This clonotype was seen only a few times. The chain recombines TRBV25-1 with TRBJ2-1; maybe TRBD1 (6 bases). CDR3 length: 14 residues. V lost 6 bases, J lost 6 bases, and 15 bases lay in between. Germline CDR1 MGHDK, CDR2 SYGVNS. The CDR3 loop is CASSEPRRGNEQFF. In nucleotides, the CDR3 is TGTGCCAGCAGCGAACCCCGCAGGGGCAATGAGCAGTTCTTC.

This clonotype was counted a few times. CDR3 loop: CASSVGGAGEGQETQYF. The CDR3 DNA follows: TGTGCCAGCAGCGTAGGAGGAGCGGGAGAGGGACAAGAGACCCAGTACTTC. V is TRBV9 and J is TRBJ2-5, with 8 bases aligning to TRBD2. V trimming: 0 bases; J trimming: 2 bases; junction bases outside the gene matches: 9. Germline loops: CDR1 SGDLS, CDR2 YYNGEE. The CDR3 spans 17 residues.

This clonotype was counted at least ten times. The chain combines TRBV11-3 with TRBJ2-1; D is perhaps TRBD2 (7 bases). The germline V gene encodes CDR1 SGHNT and CDR2 YENEEA. Trimming took 5 bases from V and 4 from J, leaving 18 bases between them. This CDR3 region has 16 residues. The CDR3, as DNA: TGTGCCAGCAGCAAGGGGGGGCTAGCGGCTTACAATGAGCAGTTCTTC. Protein sequence: CASSKGGLAAYNEQFF. Drawing the rest from reference TRBV11-3 and TRBJ2-1, the complete variable domain is EAGVVQSPRYKIIEKKQPVAFWCNPISGHNTLYWYLQNLGQGPELLIRYENEEAVDDSQLPKDRFSAERLKGVDSTLKIQPAELGDSAVYLCASSKGGLAAYNEQFFGPGTRLTVL.

The CDR3 sequence: CASRQTGKGVKLFF. In nucleotides, the CDR3 is TGTGCCAGCAGACAGACAGGGAAAGGGGTAAAACTGTTTTTT. This sequence joins TRBV6-1 and TRBJ1-4, with 7 bases that match TRBD1. This CDR3 is built from 14 residues. V dropped 6 bases and J dropped 10; count of bases not matched to a gene: 11. Germline V gene data show CDR1 as MNHNS and CDR2 as SASEGT.

The chain links TRBV11-3 to TRBJ2-3, with 11 bases identical to TRBD1. Trimming took 4 bases from V and 5 from J; bases not matched to a gene: 8. Germline values: CDR1 SGHNT, CDR2 YENEEA. This CDR3 has 16 amino acids. CDR3 nucleotide sequence: TGTGCCAGCAGCTACAGGGACAGGGGGTTGGGAGATACGCAGTATTTT. Its translation is CASSYRDRGLGDTQYF.

At least ten counts were recorded for this clonotype. This chain connects TRBV4-3 to TRBJ2-7, with 7 bases lining up with TRBD1. V shed 2 bases and J 6 bases; nucleotides not matched to a gene: 10. Germline V lookup: CDR1 LGHNA, CDR2 YSLEER. The CDR3 runs 15 residues. The DNA for the CDR3 is TGCGCCAGCAGCCAAACTCTGACAGGGTCCCTCGAGCAGTACTTC. Translation: CASSQTLTGSLEQYF.

For this clonotype: This may be a read error: a much more frequent sequence differs by one nucleotide. J is TRBJ1-1 and V is TRBV29-1; unclear D gene. CDR1 is SQVTM, CDR2 ANQGSEA, per germline. The CDR3 sequence is 11 residues long. In DNA form, the CDR3 reads TGCAGCGTTCGAGTGAACACTAAAGCTTTCTTT. It translates to CSVRVNTKAFF.

Ten or more counts support this clonotype. The V gene is TRBV7-8, the J gene TRBJ2-1; D ambiguous. V lost 7 bases, J lost 3 bases, and 13 bases lay in between. This CDR3 comprises 14 residues. CDR1 SGHVS and CDR2 FQNEAQ come from the germline V gene. In nucleotides, the CDR3 is TGTGCCAGCACTGACCCCCGCGGCTACAATGAGCAGTTCTTC. Translation: CASTDPRGYNEQFF.

This clonotype was found many times. The V and J genes are TRBV5-1 and TRBJ1-5, with D possibly being TRBD1 (5 bases). CDR1 is SGHRS, CDR2 YFSETQ, per germline. The CDR3 runs 16 residues. Deletions cut 7 bases from V and 6 bases from J, with 23 bases between. CDR3 DNA: TGCGCCAGCGAAACAGGACGCCATTCATTATCTCAGCCCCAGCATTTT. This codes for CASETGRHSLSQPQHF.

This clonotype was detected many times. The chain has TRBV28 and TRBJ1-4; 8 bases match TRBD1. V gave up 5 bases and J gave up 7 bases; unmatched junction bases: 6. The CDR3 sequence is 14 residues long. In germline, CDR1 is MDHEN, CDR2 SYDVKM. The CDR3 nucleotides read TGTGCCAGCAGTCTAGGACAGGGAATTGAAAAACTGTTTTTT. It yields the protein CASSLGQGIEKLFF. Using reference TRBV28 and TRBJ1-4 for the parts outside the CDR3, the full variable domain is DVKVTQSSRYLVKRTGEKVFLECVQDMDHENMFWYRQDPGLGLRLIYFSYDVKMKEKGDIPEGYSVSREKKERFSLILESASTNQTSMYLCASSLGQGIEKLFFGSGTQLSVL.

There are a few counts of this clonotype. CDR3 sequence reads: CASSFWVGETQYF. The CDR3 bases are TGTGCCAGCAGTTTCTGGGTTGGGGAGACCCAGTACTTC. V usage is TRBV27 and J usage is TRBJ2-5; unclear D gene. In germline, CDR1 is MNHEY, CDR2 SMNVEV (reference sequence). CDR3 length: 13 residues. Trimming pared 3 bases from V and 5 bases from J, leaving 10 bases between.

At least ten counts were recorded for this clonotype. The chain recombines TRBV12-3 or TRBV12-4 with TRBJ1-2, with D possibly TRBD1 on 5 matching bases. With 6 bases removed from V and 9 bases from J, the gap between germline ends came to 20 bases. This CDR3 is 14 amino acids long. The CDR3 reads CASSLPGTAISYTF. CDR3 nucleotide sequence: TGTGCCAGCAGCCTTCCCGGGACCGCTATAAGCTACACCTTC.

This clonotype has at least ten counts. This chain joins TRBV6-2 or TRBV6-3 and TRBJ2-7; D remains unclear. Trimming removed 6 bases at V and 3 bases at J, with 6 bases between. The CDR3 extends over 11 amino acids. Germline assignment: CDR1 MNHEY and CDR2 SVGEGT. The CDR3 nucleotides are TGTGCCAGCAGGGACGGCTACGAGCAGTACTTC. Its protein is CASRDGYEQYF.

The sample holds many counts of this clonotype. The chain uses TRBV7-8 and TRBJ1-2; tentative D call: TRBD1 (6 bases). Trimming removed 5 bases from V and 3 bases from J, with 13 bases in between. CDR1 is SGHVS, CDR2 FQNEAQ, per germline. The CDR3 covers 14 residues. CDR3 loop: CASSSQGLYYGYTF. CDR3 in DNA: TGTGCCAGCAGCAGCCAGGGGCTTTACTATGGCTACACCTTC.

This clonotype was seen a handful of times. Given a much more abundant clone one base away, this may be a read error. The genes are TRBV27 and TRBJ1-2, with 7 positions matching TRBD1. Germline trimming cut 1 base from V and 10 bases from J; bases unmatched to any gene: 12. CDR3 length: 15 amino acids. Germline V gene lookup returns CDR1 MNHEY and CDR2 SMNVEV (reference sequence). The CDR3 DNA follows: TGTGCCAGCAGTTTATTGTCAGGGGGGAGGGATGACTACACCTTC. It encodes CASSLLSGGRDDYTF.

This clonotype came up many times. This chain connects TRBV29-1 to TRBJ1-1; 11 bases agree with TRBD1. Germline V CDR1 and CDR2: SQVTM, ANQGSEA. This CDR3 is built from 13 residues. V lost 8 bases, J lost 4 bases, and 6 bases stayed unmatched. The CDR3 nucleotides are TGCAGCACTCCAGGACAGGGGGCCACTGAAGCTTTCTTT. Translating gives CSTPGQGATEAFF.

Comment on this clonotype: A much larger clone sits a single nucleotide away, making a read error possible. This CDR3 reads CAWSVRGGHEQYF. The DNA for the CDR3 is TGTGCCTGGAGTGTAAGAGGGGGACACGAGCAGTACTTC. V usage is TRBV30 and J usage is TRBJ2-7; D is perhaps TRBD1 (6 bases). The CDR3 runs 13 residues. Germline V CDR1 and CDR2: GTSNPN, SVGIG (reference sequence). V was clipped by 0 bases and J by 5 bases, with 11 bases between them.

At least ten counts were recorded for this clonotype. J is TRBJ1-1 and V is TRBV7-2; D gene unclear. Between the trimmed V and J ends, which lost 5 bases and 1 base, there was a span of 11 bases. The CDR3 loop spans 14 amino acids. Germline V gives CDR1 SGHTA, CDR2 FQGNSA. The CDR3 region has the DNA TGTGCCAGCAGCCCCCTCCCAGGGAACACTGAAGCTTTCTTT. Translating it yields CASSPLPGNTEAFF.

This clonotype was detected many times. The chain recombines TRBV6-1 with TRBJ2-6, with TRBD1 identical over 10 bases. Germline V lookup: CDR1 MNHNS, CDR2 SASEGT. This CDR3 is built from 16 residues. J lost 4 bases, V lost 4 bases, and 4 bases had no gene match. The CDR3 nucleotides are TGTGCCAGCAGTGGACAGGGGGCGACCGGGGCCAACGTCCTGACTTTC. This encodes CASSGQGATGANVLTF.

The CDR3 coding sequence is TGCGCCAGCAGCTTCGGAGGCGAAGGGGAGCTGTTTTTT. Protein sequence: CASSFGGEGELFF. V usage is TRBV5-1 and J usage is TRBJ2-2; D might be TRBD2 (5 bases). CDR1 SGHRS and CDR2 YFSETQ come from the germline V gene. The V and J ends lost 2 bases and 8 bases respectively, with 10 bases between them. The CDR3 runs 13 residues.

The CDR3 protein is CSVRGADYEQYF. The DNA for the CDR3 is TGCAGTGTACGCGGCGCAGACTACGAGCAGTACTTC. The rearrangement uses TRBV20-1 and TRBJ2-7; no clear D gene. Trimming removed 7 bases from V and 3 bases from J, with 13 bases in between. Germline CDR1 and CDR2: DFQATT and SNEGSKA (reference sequence). The CDR3 has 12 amino acids.

Ten or more counts support this clonotype. The V gene is TRBV7-9, the J gene TRBJ1-6; D is undetermined. The CDR3 is made up of 14 amino acids. V lost 6 bases and J 10 bases, leaving 16 bases between the germline ends. Germline assignment: CDR1 SEHNR and CDR2 FQNEAQ (reference sequence). The CDR3 bases are TGTGCCAGCAGAGACGACGGAGGGAGGTCACCCCTCCACTTT. Amino acids: CASRDDGGRSPLHF.

This clonotype was observed many times. V and J are TRBV7-2 and TRBJ2-7; 9 positions match TRBD2. V lost 2 bases, J lost 5 bases, and 7 bases stayed unmatched. This CDR3 region has 15 residues. Germline V gene sequence: CDR1 SGHTA, CDR2 FQGNSA. For the CDR3, the DNA is TGTGCCAGCAGCTTATCGGGGACTAGCACGAACGAGCAGTACTTC. This gives the protein CASSLSGTSTNEQYF.

The chain has TRBV29-1 and TRBJ1-2, with D maybe TRBD1 (5 bases). The CDR3 length is 11 residues. V dropped 4 bases and J dropped 8 bases, with 11 bases sitting between them. CDR1 is SQVTM and CDR2 is ANQGSEA in the germline V gene. In nucleotides, the CDR3 is TGCAGCGTTGGGGGCCTGGGGGGCTACACCTTC. Translation gives CSVGGLGGYTF.

In its sample, this clonotype was seen many times. This chain connects TRBV7-9 to TRBJ2-7; 14 bases are a match to TRBD2. This CDR3 spans 15 amino acids. The V gene's germline CDR1 is SEHNR and CDR2 FQNEAQ (reference sequence). V gave up 6 bases and J gave up 6 bases; unmatched junction bases: 7. The DNA for the CDR3 is TGTGCCAGCAGGGAAGGGACTAGCGGGAGCGCCGAGCAGTACTTC. Its protein product is CASREGTSGSAEQYF.

Worth noting for this clonotype: This sequence may be a read error, since a much larger clone differs from it by one base. This sequence joins TRBV18 and TRBJ1-2; a weak D match, TRBD1 (5 bases). The V and J ends lost 3 bases and 1 base respectively, with 12 bases between them. The CDR3 covers 15 residues. CDR1 and CDR2 (germline): KGHSH, LQKENI. CDR3 in DNA: TGTGCCAGCTCACCGGGGACGGCTGGTAACTATGGCTACACCTTC. This sequence encodes CASSPGTAGNYGYTF.